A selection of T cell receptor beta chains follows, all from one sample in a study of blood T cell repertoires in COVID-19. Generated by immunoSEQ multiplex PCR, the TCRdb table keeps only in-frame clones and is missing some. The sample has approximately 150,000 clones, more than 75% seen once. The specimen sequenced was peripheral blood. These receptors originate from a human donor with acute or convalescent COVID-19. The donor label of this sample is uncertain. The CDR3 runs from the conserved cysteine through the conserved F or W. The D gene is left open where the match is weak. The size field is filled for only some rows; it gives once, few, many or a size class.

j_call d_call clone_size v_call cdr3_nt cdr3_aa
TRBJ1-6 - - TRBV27 TGTGCCAGCAGTTTCTCGAGCTCCTATAATTCACCCCTCCACTTT CASSFSSSYNSPLHF
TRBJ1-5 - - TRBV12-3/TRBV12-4 TGTGCCAGCAGCCGGGTTCGGGTTCAGCCCCAGCATTTT CASSRVRVQPQHF
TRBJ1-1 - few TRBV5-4 TGTGCCAGCAGCTTGGTAAGGGGAAGGGACACTGAAGCTTTCTTT CASSLVRGRDTEAFF
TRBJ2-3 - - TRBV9 TGTGCCAGCAACATCGATACAGATACGCAGTATTTT CASNIDTDTQYF
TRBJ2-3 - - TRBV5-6 TGTGCCAGCAGCTTTGGAGGGCGCACAGATACGCAGTATTTT CASSFGGRTDTQYF
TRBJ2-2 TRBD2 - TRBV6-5 TGTGCCAGCAGTTACGAAGCGGGGGCCTTAACCGGGGAGCTGTTTTTT CASSYEAGALTGELFF
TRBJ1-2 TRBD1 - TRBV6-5 TGTGCCAGCAGTCCGGGACAGGGGTGGGACTATGGCTACACCTTC CASSPGQGWDYGYTF
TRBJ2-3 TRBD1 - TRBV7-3 TGTGCCAGCAGCTCGGGACAGGGGGGAACAGATACGCAGTATTTT CASSSGQGGTDTQYF
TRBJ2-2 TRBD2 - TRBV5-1 TGCGCCAGCAGCGCCATGGGGGGGGCCGGGGAGCTGTTTTTT CASSAMGGAGELFF
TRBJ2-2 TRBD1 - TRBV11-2 TGTGCCAGCAGCTTAGGCCAGGGGGCAGGAGGCACCGGGGAGCTGTTTTTT CASSLGQGAGGTGELFF
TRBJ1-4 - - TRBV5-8 TGTGCCAGCAGCTTTGGACAGCTTAATGAAAAACTGTTTTTT CASSFGQLNEKLFF
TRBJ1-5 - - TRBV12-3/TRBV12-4 TGTGCCAGCAGGCGGGTCCTCAATCAGCCCCAGCATTTT CASRRVLNQPQHF
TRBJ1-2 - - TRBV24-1 TGTGCCACCAGTGACAACGGACAGATCTATGGCTACACCTTC CATSDNGQIYGYTF
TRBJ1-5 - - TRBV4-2 TGTGCCAGCAGCCAAGTAGGGAGGGGAAATCAGCCCCAGCATTTT CASSQVGRGNQPQHF
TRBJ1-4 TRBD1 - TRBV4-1 TGCGCCAGCAGCCAAGCCCCTAAGGGGACAGCTCCTGAAAAACTGTTTTTT CASSQAPKGTAPEKLFF
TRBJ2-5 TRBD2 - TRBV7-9 TGTGCCAGCAGCTTAGCGCTGACTAGCGGGAATATGGAGACCCAGTACTTC CASSLALTSGNMETQYF
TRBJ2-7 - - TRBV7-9 TGTGCCAGCAGCTTAGCGGGTCCCAGGGGTGACTCCTACGAGCAGTACTTC CASSLAGPRGDSYEQYF
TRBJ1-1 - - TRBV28 TGTGCCAGCAGTTCCCTGACAGGTAACACTGAAGCTTTCTTT CASSSLTGNTEAFF
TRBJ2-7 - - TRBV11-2 TGTGCCAGCAGCTTTGAGTGGCAAGGGGAAGAGTTTTACGAGCAGTACTTC CASSFEWQGEEFYEQYF
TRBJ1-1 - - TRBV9 TGTGCCAGCAGCGTCCGACTTGGGACTGAAGCTTTCTTT CASSVRLGTEAFF
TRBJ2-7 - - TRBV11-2 TGTGCCAGCAGCGCGGGGACAGATCGCGAGCAGTACTTC CASSAGTDREQYF
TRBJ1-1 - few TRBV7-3 TGTGCCAGCAGCTCTGTTAGGGGGGAGGGAGCTTTCTTT CASSSVRGEGAFF
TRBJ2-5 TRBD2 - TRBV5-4 TGTGCCAGCAGCCCTGGGAGGGCTTACGAGACCCAGTACTTC CASSPGRAYETQYF
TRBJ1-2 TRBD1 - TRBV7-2 TGTGCCAGCAGCCCGGGACAGGGGGGGTACTATGGCTACACCTTC CASSPGQGGYYGYTF
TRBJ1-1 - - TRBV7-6 TGTGCCACCACCCCCCGAGGGTGGAAGACTGAAGCTTTCTTT CATTPRGWKTEAFF
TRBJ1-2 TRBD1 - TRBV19 TGTGCCAGTAGTATACGGGACAGGGAAGGCTACACCTTC CASSIRDREGYTF
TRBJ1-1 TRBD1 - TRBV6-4 TGTGCCAGCAGCGACCGGACAGGAGCGAACACTGAAGCTTTCTTT CASSDRTGANTEAFF